A selection of T cell receptor beta chains follows, all from one sample in a study of cytomegalovirus exposure and HLA in healthy donors. The data were produced by immunoSEQ multiplex PCR, yet TCRdb's version contains in-frame clones alone and is incomplete. The profile covers some 49,000 clones, with 85% to 95% appearing a single time and under 1.5% taken by the ten largest. Sequencing was carried out using PBMCs. These TCRs come from a man aged 18 to 29 in good health and CMV-seronegative. Each CDR3 is given with its conserved first and last residue. Fields, in order: J gene, clone size, D gene, V gene, CDR3 protein, CDR3 DNA. The D gene is left open where the match is weak. Not all rows give a size; the values are once, few, many and, for expanded clones, a class.

J gene: TRBJ2-7; clone size: once; D gene: NA; V gene: TRBV7-3; CDR3 protein: CASSSGFRTYEQYF; CDR3 DNA: TGTGCCAGCAGCTCAGGTTTTCGAACCTACGAGCAGTACTTC
J gene: TRBJ2-1; clone size: NA; D gene: TRBD2; V gene: TRBV28; CDR3 protein: CASSRRTGLDFYNEQFF; CDR3 DNA: TGTGCCAGCAGTAGGAGGACGGGACTAGATTTCTACAATGAGCAGTTCTTC
J gene: TRBJ2-1; clone size: NA; D gene: NA; V gene: TRBV12-5; CDR3 protein: CASGLKFGQFF; CDR3 DNA: TGTGCTAGTGGTTTGAAGTTCGGGCAGTTCTTC
J gene: TRBJ1-2; clone size: NA; D gene: NA; V gene: TRBV5-8; CDR3 protein: CASSSGGSNYGYTF; CDR3 DNA: TGTGCCAGCAGCTCCGGGGGATCTAACTATGGCTACACCTTC
J gene: TRBJ2-1; clone size: NA; D gene: TRBD2; V gene: TRBV11-2; CDR3 protein: CASSSSNLAGSSYNEQFF; CDR3 DNA: TGTGCCAGCAGCTCGTCAAACTTAGCGGGCAGCTCCTACAATGAGCAGTTCTTC
J gene: TRBJ1-5; clone size: NA; D gene: NA; V gene: TRBV7-6; CDR3 protein: CASSLGVRGSNQPQHF; CDR3 DNA: TGTGCCAGCAGCTTAGGTGTTAGGGGAAGCAATCAGCCCCAGCATTTT
J gene: TRBJ2-3; clone size: NA; D gene: NA; V gene: TRBV28; CDR3 protein: CASAGAGESTDTQYF; CDR3 DNA: TGTGCCAGCGCAGGGGCGGGAGAGTCAACAGATACGCAGTATTTT
J gene: TRBJ2-1; clone size: NA; D gene: TRBD2; V gene: TRBV9; CDR3 protein: CASSVASGDAEQFF; CDR3 DNA: TGTGCCAGCAGCGTAGCCAGCGGGGACGCTGAGCAGTTCTTC
J gene: TRBJ2-7; clone size: NA; D gene: NA; V gene: TRBV7-2; CDR3 protein: CASSSRPDSYEQYF; CDR3 DNA: TGTGCCAGCAGCTCTCGCCCAGATTCCTACGAGCAGTACTTC
J gene: TRBJ1-5; clone size: once; D gene: NA; V gene: TRBV7-2; CDR3 protein: CASSSSSSQPQHF; CDR3 DNA: TGTGCCAGCAGCTCCAGCTCTAGTCAGCCCCAGCATTTT
J gene: TRBJ2-1; clone size: few; D gene: TRBD2; V gene: TRBV4-2; CDR3 protein: CASSPRTSGRKNEQFF; CDR3 DNA: TGTGCCAGCAGCCCCCGGACTAGCGGGCGGAAGAATGAGCAGTTCTTC
J gene: TRBJ2-5; clone size: NA; D gene: NA; V gene: TRBV28; CDR3 protein: CASSFLRDSQETQYF; CDR3 DNA: TGTGCCAGCAGTTTTCTGAGGGACTCGCAAGAGACCCAGTACTTC
J gene: TRBJ2-3; clone size: NA; D gene: TRBD2; V gene: TRBV25-1; CDR3 protein: CASSQSIIAGTVDTQYF; CDR3 DNA: TGTGCCAGCAGTCAATCTATTATAGCGGGTACGGTAGATACGCAGTATTTT
J gene: TRBJ2-1; clone size: NA; D gene: TRBD2; V gene: TRBV5-3; CDR3 protein: CARSRPWGRGEQFF; CDR3 DNA: TGTGCCAGAAGCCGCCCGTGGGGGAGGGGTGAGCAGTTCTTC
J gene: TRBJ1-1; clone size: NA; D gene: NA; V gene: TRBV4-2; CDR3 protein: CASSQDGGANTEAFF; CDR3 DNA: TGTGCCAGCAGCCAAGACGGGGGGGCGAACACTGAAGCTTTCTTT
J gene: TRBJ1-5; clone size: NA; D gene: TRBD1; V gene: TRBV2; CDR3 protein: CASRDGTVGQPQHF; CDR3 DNA: TGTGCCAGCAGAGATGGGACAGTCGGGCAGCCCCAGCATTTT
J gene: TRBJ1-2; clone size: NA; D gene: NA; V gene: TRBV6-5; CDR3 protein: CASSYDDSNYYGYTF; CDR3 DNA: TGTGCCAGCAGTTACGACGACAGTAATTATTATGGCTACACCTTC
J gene: TRBJ2-3; clone size: NA; D gene: TRBD1; V gene: TRBV7-2; CDR3 protein: CASSLGTGTGDTQYF; CDR3 DNA: TGTGCCAGCAGCCTTGGGACAGGGACGGGTGATACGCAGTATTTT
J gene: TRBJ2-5; clone size: NA; D gene: TRBD1; V gene: TRBV9; CDR3 protein: CASSTSGGAGETQYF; CDR3 DNA: TGTGCCAGCAGCACCTCAGGGGGCGCCGGGGAGACCCAGTACTTC
J gene: TRBJ2-7; clone size: NA; D gene: TRBD1; V gene: TRBV11-2; CDR3 protein: CASSERTGSSYEQYF; CDR3 DNA: TGTGCCAGCAGCGAGAGGACAGGGAGCTCCTACGAGCAGTACTTC
J gene: TRBJ1-1; clone size: NA; D gene: NA; V gene: TRBV7-9; CDR3 protein: CASSPRVVNTEAFF; CDR3 DNA: TGTGCCAGCAGCCCCAGGGTCGTGAACACTGAAGCTTTCTTT
J gene: TRBJ2-2; clone size: NA; D gene: NA; V gene: TRBV7-8; CDR3 protein: CASSLGLTTTGELFF; CDR3 DNA: TGTGCCAGCAGCTTAGGACTGACGACCACCGGGGAGCTGTTTTTT
J gene: TRBJ2-5; clone size: NA; D gene: TRBD2; V gene: TRBV10-3; CDR3 protein: CAISGGTSRSQETQYF; CDR3 DNA: TGTGCCATCAGTGGGGGGACTAGCCGATCCCAAGAGACCCAGTACTTC
J gene: TRBJ1-2; clone size: NA; D gene: NA; V gene: TRBV29-1; CDR3 protein: CSVHRQPPNYGYTF; CDR3 DNA: TGCAGCGTCCACAGACAGCCCCCTAACTATGGCTACACCTTC
J gene: TRBJ2-5; clone size: NA; D gene: TRBD2; V gene: TRBV28; CDR3 protein: CASSPWGRETRETQYF; CDR3 DNA: TGTGCCAGCAGTCCGTGGGGGAGGGAGACCAGGGAGACCCAGTACTTC
J gene: TRBJ2-5; clone size: NA; D gene: TRBD1; V gene: TRBV18; CDR3 protein: CASSPTLDRGIVETQYF; CDR3 DNA: TGTGCCAGCTCACCAACACTTGACAGGGGGATAGTTGAGACCCAGTACTTC
J gene: TRBJ2-7; clone size: NA; D gene: NA; V gene: TRBV5-1; CDR3 protein: CASSLIGYEQYF; CDR3 DNA: TGCGCCAGCAGCTTAATCGGCTACGAGCAGTACTTC
J gene: TRBJ2-7; clone size: NA; D gene: NA; V gene: TRBV18; CDR3 protein: CASSKERVPRLEQYF; CDR3 DNA: TGTGCCAGCTCGAAAGAGCGGGTCCCCAGACTCGAGCAGTACTTC
J gene: TRBJ2-1; clone size: NA; D gene: TRBD2; V gene: TRBV9; CDR3 protein: CASSYGLAGDNEQFF; CDR3 DNA: TGTGCCAGCAGCTACGGACTAGCGGGAGACAATGAGCAGTTCTTC
J gene: TRBJ1-5; clone size: NA; D gene: NA; V gene: TRBV7-8; CDR3 protein: CASSPRATGTYSNQPQHF; CDR3 DNA: TGTGCCAGCAGCCCGCGAGCGACGGGTACCTATAGCAATCAGCCCCAGCATTTT
J gene: TRBJ1-4; clone size: NA; D gene: NA; V gene: TRBV19; CDR3 protein: CASSIQGEKLFF; CDR3 DNA: TGTGCCAGTAGTATACAGGGTGAAAAACTGTTTTTT
J gene: TRBJ2-7; clone size: NA; D gene: NA; V gene: TRBV2; CDR3 protein: CASSVGKIYEQYF; CDR3 DNA: TGTGCCAGCAGTGTTGGCAAGATCTACGAGCAGTACTTC
J gene: TRBJ2-7; clone size: NA; D gene: TRBD2; V gene: TRBV7-8; CDR3 protein: CASSLLGTSGTYEQYF; CDR3 DNA: TGTGCCAGCAGCTTACTTGGGACTAGCGGGACCTACGAGCAGTACTTC
J gene: TRBJ1-4; clone size: NA; D gene: TRBD1; V gene: TRBV6-5; CDR3 protein: CASSYTQGASEKLFF; CDR3 DNA: TGTGCCAGCAGTTACACACAGGGGGCGAGTGAAAAACTGTTTTTT
J gene: TRBJ2-1; clone size: NA; D gene: TRBD1; V gene: TRBV28; CDR3 protein: CASSKPGQGRSEQFF; CDR3 DNA: TGTGCCAGCAGTAAACCGGGACAGGGTCGTAGTGAGCAGTTCTTC
J gene: TRBJ2-7; clone size: NA; D gene: TRBD2; V gene: TRBV5-6; CDR3 protein: CASSPGTSGYEQYF; CDR3 DNA: TGTGCCAGCAGCCCCGGGACTAGCGGATACGAGCAGTACTTC
J gene: TRBJ1-5; clone size: NA; D gene: NA; V gene: TRBV28; CDR3 protein: CASSGISPLGQPQHF; CDR3 DNA: TGTGCCAGCAGCGGGATTTCCCCGTTAGGTCAGCCCCAGCATTTT